These T cell receptor beta chains were read from a single sample in a study of T-cell reconstitution after alpha-beta-depleted transplantation in children. TCRdb fed the PCR reads into MiXCR, producing one record per CDR3 protein. The table has approximately 350,000 distinct CDR3 sequences, 15% to 20% seen once; the top ten hold around 41%. The sample here was PBMCs, mostly from graft donor cells, taken 360 days after TCRalphabeta/CD19-depleted stem cell transplant. The receptors here all came from a male patient aged 2 to 10 who had a stem cell transplant for acute lymphoblastic leukemia, so the T cells may come from the graft donor. The CDR3 runs from the conserved cysteine through the conserved F or W. A D gene is named only where the DNA matches it firmly. Clone size, where shown, is once, few, many, or a class for clones that have expanded.

J gene,clone size,V gene,D gene,CDR3 protein,CDR3 DNA
TRBJ2-7,NA,TRBV7-9,NA,CASSLAAGPYEQYF,TGTGCCAGCAGCTTAGCGGCAGGCCCCTACGAGCAGTACTTC
TRBJ2-1,NA,TRBV10-1,TRBD1,CASSGRTGVNEQFF,TGCGCCAGCAGCGGCCGGACAGGGGTCAATGAGCAGTTCTTC
TRBJ1-1,few,TRBV25-1,NA,CASSEGDYTEAFF,TGTGCCAGCAGTGAGGGGGACTACACTGAAGCTTTCTTT
TRBJ1-1,NA,TRBV12-3/TRBV12-4,NA,CASSYYDGNTEAFF,TGTGCCAGCAGTTACTACGACGGGAACACTGAAGCTTTCTTT
TRBJ2-1,few,TRBV6-5,TRBD2,CASSYSGTRYDEQFF,TGTGCCAGCAGTTACTCTGGGACTAGATACGATGAGCAGTTCTTC
TRBJ1-4,NA,TRBV6-1,NA,CASSEREREKLFF,TGTGCCAGCAGTGAACGAGAAAGGGAAAAACTGTTTTTT
TRBJ1-1,NA,TRBV7-2,NA,CASSPNFGAEAFF,TGTGCCAGCAGCCCCAACTTTGGGGCTGAAGCTTTCTTT
TRBJ2-7,few,TRBV20-1,NA,CSARARAGQSNYEQYF,TGCAGTGCTAGAGCCCGAGCGGGACAGTCCAACTACGAGCAGTACTTC
TRBJ2-2,few,TRBV18,NA,CASSPDSLTGELFF,TGTGCCAGCTCACCCGACAGTTTGACCGGGGAGCTGTTTTTT
TRBJ2-1,NA,TRBV4-1,NA,CASSQDSHRKIVRSRDNEQFF,TGCGCCAGCAGCCAAGATTCACACAGGAAGATTGTGAGAAGTAGGGACAATGAGCAGTTCTTC
TRBJ2-3,NA,TRBV5-1,TRBD1,CASSPDRVHTQYF,TGCGCCAGCAGCCCCGACAGGGTTCATACGCAGTATTTT
TRBJ2-1,many,TRBV12-3/TRBV12-4,TRBD2,CASSLTSANNEQFF,TGTGCCAGCAGTTTGACTAGCGCTAACAATGAGCAGTTCTTC
TRBJ1-1,many,TRBV12-3/TRBV12-4,TRBD1,CASSLGTGNTEAFF,TGTGCCAGCAGTTTAGGGACAGGGAACACTGAAGCTTTCTTT
TRBJ2-5,NA,TRBV15,TRBD2,CATSRERTQAGAHPPSQETQYF,TGTGCCACCAGCAGAGAAAGGACCCAAGCGGGAGCCCACCCTCCCAGCCAAGAGACCCAGTACTTC
TRBJ2-5,few,TRBV5-6,NA,CASSFGPRVYQETQYF,TGTGCCAGCAGCTTCGGGCCTAGGGTGTACCAAGAGACCCAGTACTTC
TRBJ2-5,NA,TRBV7-2,TRBD2,CASSPTSGSYETQYF,TGTGCCAGCAGCCCGACTAGCGGGAGCTATGAGACCCAGTACTTC
TRBJ2-2,NA,TRBV5-5,NA,CASSSGTGTIIGELFF,TGTGCCAGCAGCTCAGGAACCGGGACAATTATCGGGGAGCTGTTTTTT
TRBJ1-5,NA,TRBV4-1,TRBD1,CASSAWLDRGHNQPQHF,TGCGCCAGCAGCGCCTGGTTGGACAGGGGACACAATCAGCCCCAGCATTTT
TRBJ2-1,many,TRBV25-1,NA,CASSKRGGGHEQFF,TGTGCCAGCAGTAAAAGGGGTGGGGGACACGAGCAGTTCTTC
TRBJ1-3,few,TRBV7-8,NA,CASSLGRISGNTIYF,TGTGCCAGCAGCTTAGGGCGGATCTCTGGAAACACCATATATTTT
TRBJ1-3,NA,TRBV5-4,NA,CASSFVGARGNTIYF,TGTGCCAGCAGCTTCGTTGGAGCGCGGGGAAACACCATATATTTT
TRBJ2-1,NA,TRBV20-1,NA,CSARSNEQFF,TGCAGTGCTCGATCCAATGAGCAGTTCTTC